This entry concerns a single T cell receptor beta chain. Antigen: not known. Germline V gives CDR1 SGHRS, CDR2 YFSETQ. The CDR3 spans 18 residues. Trimming at V came to 7 bases and at J to 1 base, leaving 15 bases not matched to a gene. These data originate in a study of cytomegalovirus exposure and HLA in healthy donors. Study at large: Some 85 million unique TCRs from HLA-typed donors were held in an early data release. Broader study findings: Most of the TCR beta V segments (in an earlier analysis) were productive either about 87% or about 30% of the time. An ancestry cluster, one associated with Asian ancestry, reportedly showed fewer N-insertions than the approximately 670-donor mean in a later analysis. At a 0.05 false discovery rate, a later analysis found roughly 17,000 TCR beta sequences to be associated with HLA alleles.

This PCR relied on a set of 60 Vbeta primers and 13 Jbeta primers. Sequencing used immunoSEQ multiplex PCR; TCRdb keeps in-frame clones, though not all of them. The sample carries under 200,000 clones, around three quarters recorded once. Source material: PBMCs. This chain uses TRBV5-1 with TRBJ2-1; 9 nucleotides line up with TRBD1. The TCR comes from a man between 35 and 55 years old in good health and CMV-seronegative. The CDR3 loop reads CASSGQGQGVGSYNEQFF. DNA for the CDR3: TGCGCCAGCTCCGGTCAGGGACAGGGTGTTGGGTCCTACAATGAGCAGTTCTTC.